The 20 T cell receptor beta chains reported below all come from one sample, sequenced in a study of T cells in Graves' hyperthyroidism and ophthalmopathy. Regions amplified from RNA transcripts were the TCR beta CDR3 regions. A first-round RT-PCR of the TCR CDR3 used the HTBI primer set. TCRdb reanalysed the multiplex PCR reads using MiXCR and keeps one entry per CDR3 protein. The sample has hundreds of thousands of distinct CDR3 sequences, 14% seen once. What was sequenced was blood. These receptor sequences come from a young woman with Graves' hyperthyroidism.

This clonotype has more than one count but fewer than ten. The V and J genes are TRBV27 and TRBJ1-1, with a tentative D call TRBD1 (6 bases). Germline CDR1 is MNHEY and CDR2 is SMNVEV (reference sequence). The V gene lost 6 bases and the J gene lost 0 bases, with 14 bases spanning the gap. This CDR3 spans 15 amino acids. In DNA, the CDR3 is TGTGCCAGCAGCCCCGAGGGGGTAGTGAACACTGAAGCTTTCTTT. Protein sequence: CASSPEGVVNTEAFF.

This chain uses TRBV11-2 with TRBJ2-7, with D perhaps matching TRBD2 (7 bases). V dropped 5 bases and J dropped 3 bases, with 23 bases sitting between them. CDR1 is SGHAT and CDR2 is FQNNGV in the germline V gene. The CDR3 loop spans 17 amino acids. The chain's CDR3 is CASSPIGRARGDYEQYF. The CDR3 DNA is TGTGCCAGCAGCCCCATAGGGAGGGCCAGGGGTGACTACGAGCAGTACTTC.

This clonotype came up many times. J is TRBJ2-5 and V is TRBV11-3; D is ambiguous. The V gene's germline CDR1 is SGHNT and CDR2 YENEEA. V lost 3 bases, J lost 2 bases, and 16 bases lay in between. CDR3 length equals 16 residues. CDR3 DNA: TGTGCCAGCAGCTTGGGTGAATGGCAGACTCAAGAGACCCAGTACTTC. Translation gives CASSLGEWQTQETQYF.

A few counts support this clonotype. This sequence joins TRBV5-6 and TRBJ2-7, with 8 bases fitting TRBD1. The germline gives CDR1 SGHDT, CDR2 YYEEEE. V was pared by 0 bases and J by 1 base, with 12 bases of the junction left unmatched. The CDR3 has 18 amino acids. CDR3 sequence: CASSLEGAGGLKSYEQYF. The CDR3 DNA sequence: TGTGCCAGCAGCTTGGAGGGGGCAGGGGGCTTAAAGTCCTACGAGCAGTACTTC.

This clonotype was detected only a few times. The chain has TRBV20-1 and TRBJ2-7, with 13 bases that match TRBD2. Trimming at V came to 7 bases and at J to 2 bases, leaving 11 bases not matched to a gene. This CDR3 is built from 16 residues. Germline V gene lookup returns CDR1 DFQATT and CDR2 SNEGSKA (reference sequence). DNA of the CDR3: TGCAGTGGATCCCTCTCGACTAGCGGGAGGCCCTACGAGCAGTACTTC. This codes for CSGSLSTSGRPYEQYF.

Many counts were recorded for this clonotype. The J gene is TRBJ2-2, the V gene TRBV24-1; 7 bases fit TRBD1. The CDR3 contains 15 residues. V trimming: 4 bases; J trimming: 7 bases; junction bases outside the gene matches: 8. Germline V gene lookup returns CDR1 KGHDR and CDR2 SFDVKD. The CDR3 protein is CATSEPGQRNGELFF. CDR3 sequence (DNA): TGTGCCACCAGTGAACCGGGACAGAGAAACGGGGAGCTGTTTTTT.

The gene calls are TRBV2 and TRBJ2-5, with TRBD2 matching over 8 bases. Germline CDR1 reads SNHLY; CDR2 reads FYNNEI. The CDR3 loop spans 14 amino acids. With V trimmed by 10 bases and J by 4 bases, 11 bases remained unmatched. The CDR3 loop reads CAIKRESGPETQYF. CDR3 in DNA: TGTGCCATAAAGCGGGAGTCGGGGCCAGAGACCCAGTACTTC.

The CDR3 region is CSARDRLGWISGYTF. CDR3 in DNA: TGCAGTGCTAGAGATCGGTTAGGTTGGATTTCAGGCTACACCTTC. The chain combines TRBV20-1 with TRBJ1-2, with unresolved D. V lost 0 bases to trimming and J lost 8 bases, with 19 bases between them. The CDR3 covers 15 residues. CDR1 DFQATT and CDR2 SNEGSKA come from the germline V gene (reference sequence).

This clonotype has only a few counts. The chain links TRBV24-1 to TRBJ2-5; TRBD2 matches at 12 bases. The CDR3 is made up of 18 amino acids. From germline, CDR1 is KGHDR and CDR2 SFDVKD. The J segment lost 0 bases and the V segment lost 1 base, leaving 5 bases of the junction unmatched. For the CDR3, the DNA is TGTGCCACCAGTGATTTTAAGGGGACTAGCGGGCACCAAGAGACCCAGTACTTC. Amino acids: CATSDFKGTSGHQETQYF.

This clonotype was seen at least ten times. The V call is TRBV29-1, the J call TRBJ2-3; the match to TRBD2 covers 9 bases. Germline lookup yields CDR1 SQVTM and CDR2 ANQGSEA. V lost 3 bases to trimming and J lost 3 bases; unmatched junction nucleotides: 4. The CDR3 spans 14 residues. CDR3 sequence (DNA): TGCAGCGTTGAGCGGGGGGGCTTGACAGATACGCAGTATTTT. This encodes CSVERGGLTDTQYF.

This clonotype has at least ten counts. The V gene is TRBV13, the J gene TRBJ2-3, with a weak D call TRBD2 (7 bases). CDR1 and CDR2 (germline): PRHDT, FYEKMQ (reference sequence). This CDR3 contains 14 residues. Trimming took 5 bases from V and 5 from J, leaving 14 bases between them. Here the CDR3 DNA reads TGTGCCAGCAGCGCGCCCGGGGGGCGAGATACGCAGTATTTT. This codes for CASSAPGGRDTQYF. Complete variable domain (other parts from reference TRBV13 and TRBJ2-3): AAGVIQSPRHLIKEKRETATLKCYPIPRHDTVYWYQQGPGQDPQFLISFYEKMQSDKGSIPDRFSAQQFSDYHSELNMSSLELGDSALYFCASSAPGGRDTQYFGPGTRLTVL.

This clonotype has ten or more counts. This rearrangement joins TRBV7-9 to TRBJ2-7, with D tentatively TRBD1 (6 bases). The CDR3 is 14 residues long. Germline loops: CDR1 SEHNR, CDR2 FQNEAQ (reference sequence). V lost 2 bases, J lost 2 bases, and 10 bases lay in between. This chain's CDR3 is CASSLSHRAYEQYF. For the CDR3, the DNA is TGTGCCAGCAGCTTATCGCACAGGGCCTACGAGCAGTACTTC.

This clonotype was observed at least ten times. The chain combines TRBV13 with TRBJ1-2; D is perhaps TRBD1 (5 bases). Trimming removed 4 bases at V and 4 bases at J, with 19 bases between. Looked up from germline, CDR1 is PRHDT and CDR2 is FYEKMQ (reference sequence). The CDR3 loop spans 16 amino acids. The CDR3 DNA reads as TGTGCCAGCAGCTCAAACCCCAGGGACGCTAGCTATGGCTACACCTTC. Its translation is CASSSNPRDASYGYTF.

The chain's CDR3 is CASSFHDGGFGYTF. DNA of the CDR3: TGTGCCAGCAGCTTTCACGACGGGGGCTTTGGCTACACCTTC. This chain connects TRBV7-9 to TRBJ1-2; a possible D gene is TRBD1 (6 bases). Germline assignment: CDR1 SEHNR and CDR2 FQNEAQ (reference sequence). The CDR3 runs to 14 residues. Trimming took 3 bases from V and 7 from J, leaving 15 bases between them. Drawing the rest from reference TRBV7-9 and TRBJ1-2, the complete variable domain is DTGVSQNPRHKITKRGQNVTFRCDPISEHNRLYWYRQTLGQGPEFLTYFQNEAQLEKSRLLSDRFSAERPKGSFSTLEIQRTEQGDSAMYLCASSFHDGGFGYTFGSGTRLTVV.

V and J are TRBV29-1 and TRBJ1-2; 8 bases are a match to TRBD1. V lost 7 bases to trimming and J lost 9 bases; unmatched junction nucleotides: 7. Per the germline V gene, CDR1 is SQVTM and CDR2 is ANQGSEA. This CDR3 contains 11 residues. CDR3 in DNA: TGCAGCGCAACTGACAGGGGACGCTACACCTTC. It encodes CSATDRGRYTF.

This clonotype has ten or more counts. The CDR3: CASSLASPYEQYF. CDR3 sequence (DNA): TGTGCCAGCAGCTTAGCCAGCCCCTACGAGCAGTACTTC. This chain uses TRBV7-8 with TRBJ2-7; D is unclear. Germline CDR1 SGHVS, CDR2 FQNEAQ. The ends were cut back, 0 bases at V and 2 bases at J, with 5 bases in the middle. The CDR3 totals 13 residues.

Note on this clonotype: Since a much larger clone is just one base distant, this may be a read error. The rearrangement links TRBV30 to TRBJ1-1; D is unresolved. With 2 bases removed from V and 0 bases from J, the gap between germline ends came to 4 bases. The CDR3 contains 12 residues. Looked up from germline, CDR1 is GTSNPN and CDR2 is SVGIG (reference sequence). The CDR3 nucleotides read TGTGCCTGGAGTTCCATGAACACTGAAGCTTTCTTT. Translation: CAWSSMNTEAFF.

The chain uses TRBV30 and TRBJ1-2; 10 positions agree with TRBD1. CDR1 is GTSNPN and CDR2 is SVGIG in the germline V gene (reference sequence). The V and J ends lost 4 bases and 0 bases, in that order; junction bases with no gene match: 5. This CDR3 is 15 amino acids long. The CDR3: CAWTPGQGSNYGYTF. CDR3 in DNA: TGTGCCTGGACCCCGGGACAGGGGTCTAACTATGGCTACACCTTC.

V usage is TRBV14 and J usage is TRBJ2-7; 8 positions agree with TRBD1. CDR1 and CDR2 from the germline V gene are SGHDN and FVKESK. With V trimmed by 4 bases and J by 5 bases, 7 bases remained unmatched. The CDR3 has 14 residues. CDR3 sequence reads: CASSPGARGHEQYF. Written as DNA, the CDR3 is TGTGCCAGCAGCCCCGGGGCCAGGGGGCACGAGCAGTACTTC.

The chain couples TRBV7-6 to TRBJ2-3; 8 nucleotides agree with TRBD2. Per the germline V gene, CDR1 is SGHVS and CDR2 is FNYEAQ. Trimming cost V 5 bases and J 4 bases; bases outside gene matches: 8. The CDR3 sequence is 15 residues long. This CDR3 is CASSPRGGVADTQYF. Written as DNA, the CDR3 is TGTGCCAGCAGCCCACGGGGGGGGGTAGCAGATACGCAGTATTTT.